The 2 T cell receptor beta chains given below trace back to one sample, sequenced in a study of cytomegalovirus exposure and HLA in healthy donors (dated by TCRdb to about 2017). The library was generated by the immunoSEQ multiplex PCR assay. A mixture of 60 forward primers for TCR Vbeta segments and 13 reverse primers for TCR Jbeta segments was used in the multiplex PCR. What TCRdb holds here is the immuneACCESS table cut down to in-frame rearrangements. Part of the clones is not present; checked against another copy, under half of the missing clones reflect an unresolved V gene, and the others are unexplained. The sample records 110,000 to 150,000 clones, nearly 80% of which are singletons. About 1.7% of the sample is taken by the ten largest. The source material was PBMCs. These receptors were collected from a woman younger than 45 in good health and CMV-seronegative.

CDR3 DNA sequence: TGTGCCTGGAACCTTGGATGGGGGGGCCTCACAGATACGCAGTATTTT. It is translated as CAWNLGWGGLTDTQYF. J is TRBJ2-3 and V is TRBV30; tentative D call: TRBD2 (7 bases). V was trimmed by 4 bases and J by 2 bases, leaving 19 bases between them. Germline CDR1 reads GTSNPN; CDR2 reads SVGIG (reference sequence). This CDR3 contains 16 residues.

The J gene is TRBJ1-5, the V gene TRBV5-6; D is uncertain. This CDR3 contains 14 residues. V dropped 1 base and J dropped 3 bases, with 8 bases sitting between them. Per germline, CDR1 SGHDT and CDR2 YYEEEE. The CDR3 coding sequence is TGTGCCAGCAGCTTGTCCAGTTTCAATCAGCCCCAGCATTTT. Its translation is CASSLSSFNQPQHF.